This T cell receptor beta chain comes out of a study of blood T cell repertoires in COVID-19. In the study overall: Samples came from the United States, Italy and Spain, spanning acute and convalescent COVID-19. In each case, the material was cDNA or gDNA derived from T cells, B-cell-depleted T cells, or PBMCs.

This CDR3 spans 21 amino acids. Trimming took 5 bases from V and 0 from J; bases not matched to a gene: 23. The germline V gene has CDR1 LNHDA and CDR2 SQIVND (reference sequence). TCRdb keeps only in-frame clones here, not all; method: immunoSEQ multiplex PCR. The sample includes 15,000 to 20,000 clones, around 92% of them seen just once. The sample taken for sequencing was peripheral blood. The sequence was collected from a human donor in a cohort sampled during active COVID-19. The chain carries TRBV19 and TRBJ1-2; 8 bases map to TRBD1. The CDR3 nucleotides read TGTGCCAGTAGTCGTCTGGGGACAGGCCCCCACAGTGCCTCCACTAACTATGGCTACACCTTC. The encoded protein is CASSRLGTGPHSASTNYGYTF. The variable domain in full, with the rest retrieved from reference TRBV19 and TRBJ1-2, is DGGITQSPKYLFRKEGQNVTLSCEQNLNHDAMYWYRQDPGQGLRLIYYSQIVNDFQKGDIAEGYSVSREKKESFPLTVTSAQKNPTAFYLCASSRLGTGPHSASTNYGYTFGSGTRLTVV.